In this sample, the clone carrying this T cell receptor beta chain turned up many times. Its antigen is not known. Among ophthalmopathy patients, the Clinical Activity Score reached at least 3, the NOSPECS grade reached at least 4, and duration remained under 3 months. The source of the sample is a study of T cells in Graves' hyperthyroidism and ophthalmopathy. The study's findings and limits: Researchers found most expanded thyroid clonotypes above 0.001 in blood as well. A model using 13 V-J features told ophthalmopathy apart from stable hyperthyroidism.

The CDR3 regions of TCR beta were amplified from RNA transcripts. When the TCR CDR3 underwent first-round RT-PCR, the HTBI primer set was used. TCRdb reanalysed the multiplex PCR reads using MiXCR and keeps one entry per CDR3 protein. The sample shows a few hundred thousand distinct CDR3 sequences, approximately 18% of them seen only once. The receptor was isolated from a man aged 18 to 29 with Graves' ophthalmopathy. The sample consisted of blood.

The CDR3 DNA reads TGCAGTGCTACCGACACCCAGAACACTGAAGCTTTCTTT. Protein sequence: CSATDTQNTEAFF. V gene TRBV20-1 combines with J gene TRBJ1-1; D unclear. V was clipped by 4 bases and J by 1 base, with 10 bases between them. This CDR3 contains 13 residues. The V gene's germline CDR1 is DFQATT and CDR2 SNEGSKA (reference sequence).